Following are 9 T cell receptor beta chains from one sample sequenced in a study of low-dose radiotherapy and immunotherapy resistance in tumors. First-strand cDNA used TRAV- and TRBV-specific primers, covering alpha and beta chains. TCRs were put through 20 to 25 PCR cycles of amplification with Phusion. A constant-region primer and the V-primer adapter served as the primer pair. TCRdb reanalysed the reads using MiXCR and keeps one entry per CDR3 protein. The table includes some 10,000 distinct CDR3 sequences, 42% detected once. These receptors were obtained from a human donor with advanced metastatic prostate, ovarian, gallbladder or colorectal cancer (not recorded which). This table probably holds off-target reads from a library built for another chain.

This clonotype was observed a handful of times. The V gene is TRBV28, the J gene TRBJ2-7, with 7 bases matching TRBD2. The CDR3 consists of 13 residues. Germline CDR1 reads MDHEN; CDR2 reads SYDVKM. V lost 6 bases and J lost 3; bases outside the gene matches: 5. CDR3 region: CASRLGGSYEQYF. The CDR3 nucleotides are TGTGCCAGCAGACTCGGGGGGAGCTACGAGCAGTACTTC.

This clonotype is termed medium-sized. The chain joins TRBV12-3 or TRBV12-4 to TRBJ2-2; 10 bases fit TRBD1. V was pared by 6 bases and J by 8 bases, with 6 bases of the junction left unmatched. This CDR3 comprises 14 residues. The CDR3 protein is CASSRDRGFGELFF. In DNA, the CDR3 is TGTGCCAGCAGCCGGGACAGGGGTTTTGGGGAGCTGTTTTTT.

V usage is TRBV4-1 and J usage is TRBJ1-3; D uncertain. Trimming removed 1 base from V and 0 bases from J, with 4 bases in between. This CDR3 has 14 amino acids. The germline V gene encodes CDR1 MGHRA and CDR2 YSYEKL. The DNA of the CDR3 is TGCGCCAGCAGCCAAGCGAGCTCTGGAAACACCATATATTTT. It codes for CASSQASSGNTIYF.

This clonotype was seen once. The chain joins TRBV19 to TRBJ1-5; a possible D gene is TRBD1 (6 bases). Looked up from germline, CDR1 is LNHDA and CDR2 is SQIVND (reference sequence). The CDR3 is 12 amino acids. V lost 4 bases to trimming and J lost 7 bases, with 8 bases between them. The DNA of the CDR3 is TGTGCCAGTAGTAGGGGGCAGCAGCCCCAGCATTTT. The encoded protein is CASSRGQQPQHF.

The chain couples TRBV2 to TRBJ1-2; D is ambiguous. CDR3 length: 13 amino acids. Trimming took off 3 bases at V and 0 bases at J, with 5 bases between the two ends. Germline CDR1 SNHLY, CDR2 FYNNEI. The CDR3 here is CASSDSSNYGYTF. The CDR3, as DNA: TGTGCCAGCAGTGACAGCTCTAACTATGGCTACACCTTC.

The CDR3 region is CASSPIGRQETQYF. CDR3 nucleotide sequence: TGTGCCAGCAGCCCCATAGGCAGACAAGAGACCCAGTACTTC. The genes are TRBV11-2 and TRBJ2-5; D gene unclear. V was cut by 5 bases and J by 2 bases, with 12 bases left in between. Germline CDR1 and CDR2: SGHAT and FQNNGV. The CDR3 has 14 amino acids.

The V gene is TRBV21-1, the J gene TRBJ2-5; the table gives TRBD2 as D, unverified against the DNA. TRBV21-1 is designated a pseudogene. This CDR3 region has 14 residues. This CDR3 reads CANSRRTSAETQYF. The DNA for the CDR3 is TGTGCCAACAGCAGACGGACTAGCGCGGAGACCCAGTACTTC.

In its sample, this clonotype was seen once. The V and J genes are TRBV6-8 and TRBJ2-5, with D possibly matching TRBD2 (7 bases). The CDR3 has 13 residues. With 4 bases removed from V and 7 bases from J, the gap between germline ends came to 13 bases. Germline loops: CDR1 MNHGY, CDR2 SAAAGT. CDR3 region: CASSLAGAGTQYF. The DNA for the CDR3 is TGTGCCAGCAGTTTGGCGGGGGCCGGGACCCAGTACTTC.

The gene calls are TRBV7-2 and TRBJ1-4; perhaps TRBD1 as D (5 bases). CDR1 is SGHTA, CDR2 FQGNSA, per germline. This CDR3 comprises 16 residues. With 6 bases removed from V and 6 bases from J, the gap between germline ends came to 20 bases. The CDR3 bases are TGTGCCAGCAGATCTTGGCCAAGGGGCCGGGATGAAAAACTGTTTTTT. It translates to CASRSWPRGRDEKLFF.